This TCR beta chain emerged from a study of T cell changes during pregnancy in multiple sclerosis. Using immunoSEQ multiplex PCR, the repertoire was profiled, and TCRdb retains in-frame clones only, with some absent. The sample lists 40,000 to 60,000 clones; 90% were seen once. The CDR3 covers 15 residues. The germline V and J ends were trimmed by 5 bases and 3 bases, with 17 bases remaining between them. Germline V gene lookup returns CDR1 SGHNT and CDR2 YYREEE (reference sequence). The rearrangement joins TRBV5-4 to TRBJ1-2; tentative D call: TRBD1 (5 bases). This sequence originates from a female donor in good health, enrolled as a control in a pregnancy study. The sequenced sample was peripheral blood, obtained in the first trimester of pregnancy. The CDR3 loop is CASRGPRQLDYGYTF. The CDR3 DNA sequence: TGTGCCAGCAGGGGCCCACGACAGCTCGACTATGGCTACACCTTC.